The text below deals with one TCR beta chain. The antigen remains undetermined. TCR beta CDR3 region amplification was performed from RNA transcripts. First-round RT-PCR of the TCR CDR3 relied on the HTBI primer set. TCRdb used MiXCR to reprocess the multiplex PCR reads, holding one entry per CDR3 protein. The data contain about 760,000 distinct CDR3 sequences, 35% of them singletons. This sample stems from a study of T cells in Graves' hyperthyroidism and ophthalmopathy. General study results and limits: Classification by a 13 V-J model distinguished ophthalmopathy from stable hyperthyroidism. Blood held most thyroid clonotypes expanded above 0.001 frequency.

It was uncontrolled infection, other autoimmune disease, pregnancy or lactation that excluded patients. From more than 9 ml of fresh peripheral blood, PBMCs were isolated. The CDR3 contains 15 residues. J was trimmed by 4 bases and V by 1 base; bases with no gene match: 4. Germline values: CDR1 LNHNV, CDR2 YYDKDF (reference sequence). The sequencing sample was made of blood. This TCR came from a middle-aged woman with Graves' hyperthyroidism. The V and J genes are TRBV15 and TRBJ1-2; 9 positions agree with TRBD1. CDR3 sequence reads: CATSRGGTGSYGYTF. DNA of the CDR3: TGTGCCACCAGCAGAGGGGGGACAGGGAGCTATGGCTACACCTTC.